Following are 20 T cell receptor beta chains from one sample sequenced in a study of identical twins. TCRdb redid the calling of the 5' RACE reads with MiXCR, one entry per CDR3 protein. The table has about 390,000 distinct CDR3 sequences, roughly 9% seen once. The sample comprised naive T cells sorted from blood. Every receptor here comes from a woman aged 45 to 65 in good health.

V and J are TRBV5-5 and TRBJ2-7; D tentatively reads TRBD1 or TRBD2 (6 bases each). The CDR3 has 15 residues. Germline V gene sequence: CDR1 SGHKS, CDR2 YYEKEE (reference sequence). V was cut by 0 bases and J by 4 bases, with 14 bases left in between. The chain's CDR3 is CASSLVGGMRYEQYF. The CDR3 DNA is TGTGCCAGCAGCTTGGTAGGGGGGATGCGGTACGAGCAGTACTTC.

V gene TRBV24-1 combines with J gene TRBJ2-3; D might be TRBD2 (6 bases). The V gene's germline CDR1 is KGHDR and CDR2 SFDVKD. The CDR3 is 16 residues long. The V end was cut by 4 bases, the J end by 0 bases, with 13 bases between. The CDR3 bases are TGTGCCACCAGTGACCCGGGACTCCAGAGCACAGATACGCAGTATTTT. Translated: CATSDPGLQSTDTQYF.

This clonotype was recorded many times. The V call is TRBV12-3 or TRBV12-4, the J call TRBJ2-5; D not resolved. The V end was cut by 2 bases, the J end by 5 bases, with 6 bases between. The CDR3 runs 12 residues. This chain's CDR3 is CASSLSMETQYF. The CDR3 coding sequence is TGTGCCAGCAGTTTATCAATGGAGACCCAGTACTTC.

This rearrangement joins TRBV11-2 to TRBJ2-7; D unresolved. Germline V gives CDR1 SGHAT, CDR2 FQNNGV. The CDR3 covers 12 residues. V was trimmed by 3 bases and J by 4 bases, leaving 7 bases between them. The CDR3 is CASSFVTYEQYV. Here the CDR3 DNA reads TGTGCCAGCAGCTTTGTCACATACGAGCAGTACGTC.

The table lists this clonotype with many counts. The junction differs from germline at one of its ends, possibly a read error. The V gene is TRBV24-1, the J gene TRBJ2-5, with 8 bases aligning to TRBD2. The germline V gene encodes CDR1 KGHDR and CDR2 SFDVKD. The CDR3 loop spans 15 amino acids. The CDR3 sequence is CATSFGGDGQGTQYF. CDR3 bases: TGTGCCACCAGTTTCGGGGGGGACGGCCAAGGGACCCAGTACTTC.

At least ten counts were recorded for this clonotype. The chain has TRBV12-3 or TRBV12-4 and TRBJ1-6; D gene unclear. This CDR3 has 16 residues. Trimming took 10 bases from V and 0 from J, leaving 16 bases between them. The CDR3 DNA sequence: TGTGCCACCCTACCCTCGGGCAACTCCTATAATTCACCCCTCCACTTT. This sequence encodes CATLPSGNSYNSPLHF.

The CDR3 loop reads CASSSTGTTDTGELFF. In nucleotides, the CDR3 is TGCGCCAGCAGCTCAACCGGGACTACAGACACCGGGGAGCTGTTTTTT. V usage is TRBV5-1 and J usage is TRBJ2-2, with 7 bases fitting TRBD2. The CDR3 sequence is 16 residues long. J lost 3 bases, V lost 3 bases, and 8 bases had no gene match. Germline V lookup: CDR1 SGHRS, CDR2 YFSETQ.

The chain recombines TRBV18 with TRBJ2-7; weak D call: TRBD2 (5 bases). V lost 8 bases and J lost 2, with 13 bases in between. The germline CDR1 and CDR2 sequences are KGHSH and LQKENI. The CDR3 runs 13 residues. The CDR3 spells CASVPEVPYEQYF. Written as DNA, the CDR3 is TGTGCCAGCGTACCGGAGGTCCCCTACGAGCAGTACTTC. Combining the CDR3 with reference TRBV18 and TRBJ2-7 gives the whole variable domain NAGVMQNPRHLVRRRGQEARLRCSPMKGHSHVYWYRQLPEEGLKFMVYLQKENIIDESGMPKERFSAEFPKEGPSILRIQQVVRGDSAAYFCASVPEVPYEQYFGPGTRLTVT.

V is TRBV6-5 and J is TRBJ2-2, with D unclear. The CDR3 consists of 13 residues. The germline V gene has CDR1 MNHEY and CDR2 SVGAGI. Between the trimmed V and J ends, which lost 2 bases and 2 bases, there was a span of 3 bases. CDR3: CASSYPNTGELFF. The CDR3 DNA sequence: TGTGCCAGCAGTTACCCCAACACCGGGGAGCTGTTTTTT.

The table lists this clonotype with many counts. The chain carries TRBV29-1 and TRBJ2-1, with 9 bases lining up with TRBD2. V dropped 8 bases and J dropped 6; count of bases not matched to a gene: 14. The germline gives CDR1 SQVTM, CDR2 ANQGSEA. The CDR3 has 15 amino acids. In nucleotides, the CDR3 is TGCAGCACCGGGGTAGCGGGAGTCAGTTTCAATGAGCAGTTCTTC. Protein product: CSTGVAGVSFNEQFF.

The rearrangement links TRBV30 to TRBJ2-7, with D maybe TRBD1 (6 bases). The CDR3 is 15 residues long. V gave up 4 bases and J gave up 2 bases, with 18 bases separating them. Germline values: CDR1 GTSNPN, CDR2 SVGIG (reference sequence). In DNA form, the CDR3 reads TGTGCCTGGATTGAGGCGACAGGCAGAACCTACGAGCAGTACTTC. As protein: CAWIEATGRTYEQYF.

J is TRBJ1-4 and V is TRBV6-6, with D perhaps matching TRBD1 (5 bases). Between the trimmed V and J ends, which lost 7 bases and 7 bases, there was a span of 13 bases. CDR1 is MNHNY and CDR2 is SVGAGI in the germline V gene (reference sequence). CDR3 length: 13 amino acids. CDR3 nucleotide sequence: TGTGCCAGCACTCAGGGTTCCGTTGAAAAACTGTTTTTT. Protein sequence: CASTQGSVEKLFF.

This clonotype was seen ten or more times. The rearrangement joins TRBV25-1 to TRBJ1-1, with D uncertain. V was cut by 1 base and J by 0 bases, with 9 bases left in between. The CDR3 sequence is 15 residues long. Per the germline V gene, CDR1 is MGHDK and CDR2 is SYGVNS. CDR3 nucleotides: TGTGCCAGCAGTGAATGGGTACAGCTGAACACTGAAGCTTTCTTT. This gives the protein CASSEWVQLNTEAFF.

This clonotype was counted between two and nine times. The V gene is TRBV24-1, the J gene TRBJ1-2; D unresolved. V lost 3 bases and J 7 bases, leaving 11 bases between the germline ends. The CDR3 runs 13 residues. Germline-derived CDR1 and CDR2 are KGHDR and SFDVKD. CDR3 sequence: CATSDRLGGGYTF. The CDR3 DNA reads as TGTGCCACCAGTGATCGTCTTGGTGGTGGCTACACCTTC.

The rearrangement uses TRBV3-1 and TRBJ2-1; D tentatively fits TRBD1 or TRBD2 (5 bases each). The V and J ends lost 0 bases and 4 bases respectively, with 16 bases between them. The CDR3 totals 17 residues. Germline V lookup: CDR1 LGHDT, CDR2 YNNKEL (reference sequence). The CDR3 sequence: CASSQDINLGEYNEQFF. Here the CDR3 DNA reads TGTGCCAGCAGCCAAGATATAAATTTGGGGGAATACAATGAGCAGTTCTTC.

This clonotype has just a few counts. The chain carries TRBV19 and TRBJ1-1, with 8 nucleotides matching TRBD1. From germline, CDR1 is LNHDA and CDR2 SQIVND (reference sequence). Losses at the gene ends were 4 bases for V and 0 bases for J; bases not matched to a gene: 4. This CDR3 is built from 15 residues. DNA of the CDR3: TGTGCCAGTAGTAGACAGGGGAATATGAACACTGAAGCTTTCTTT. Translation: CASSRQGNMNTEAFF.

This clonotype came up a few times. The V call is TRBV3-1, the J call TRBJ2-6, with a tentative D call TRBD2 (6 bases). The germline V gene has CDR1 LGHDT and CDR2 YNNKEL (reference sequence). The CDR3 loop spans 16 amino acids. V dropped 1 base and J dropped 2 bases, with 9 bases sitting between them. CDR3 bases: TGTGCCAGCAGCCAAGCCGGGGGAACTGGGGCCAACGTCCTGACTTTC. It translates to CASSQAGGTGANVLTF.

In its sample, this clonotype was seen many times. The CDR3 protein is CSARDPGTSNYNEQFF. The CDR3 region has the DNA TGCAGTGCTAGAGATCCGGGGACTAGCAACTACAATGAGCAGTTCTTC. This rearrangement joins TRBV20-1 to TRBJ2-1, with TRBD2 identical over 9 bases. CDR1 is DFQATT and CDR2 is SNEGSKA in the germline V gene (reference sequence). This CDR3 is built from 16 residues. The junction had 6 bases not matched to a gene; V was cut back by 0 bases and J by 3 bases.

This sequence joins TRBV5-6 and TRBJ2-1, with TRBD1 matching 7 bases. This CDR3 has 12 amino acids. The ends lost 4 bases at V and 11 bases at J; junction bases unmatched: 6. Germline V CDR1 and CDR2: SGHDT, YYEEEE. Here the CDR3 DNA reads TGTGCCAGCAGCACCGACAGGGTAAAGCAGTTCTTC. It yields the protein CASSTDRVKQFF.

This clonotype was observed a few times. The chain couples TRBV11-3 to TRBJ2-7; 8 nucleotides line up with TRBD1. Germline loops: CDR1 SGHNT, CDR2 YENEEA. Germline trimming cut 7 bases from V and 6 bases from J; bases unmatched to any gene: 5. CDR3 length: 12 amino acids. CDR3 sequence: CASTDRVGEQYF. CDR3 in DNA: TGTGCCAGCACGGACAGGGTGGGCGAGCAGTACTTC.